These 2 T cell receptor beta chains share one sample of origin, sequenced in a study of shared clonotypes between healthy human individuals. Only in-frame clones appear in the TCRdb table, and some are missing; sequencing was by immunoSEQ multiplex PCR. The sample shows around 480,000 clones, almost 80% of them seen only once. The sequencing sample was made of PBMCs. Every receptor here comes from a woman between 40 and 55 years old in good health. Some clones in this sample may be carry-over from other donors' samples.

The CDR3 DNA is TGTGCCAGCAGTCCTGACAGGACCGATGAGCAGTTCTTC. Its translation is CASSPDRTDEQFF. The rearrangement links TRBV2 to TRBJ2-1; TRBD1 might be the D (6 bases). Germline V gives CDR1 SNHLY, CDR2 FYNNEI. The CDR3 has 13 residues. V was cut by 5 bases and J by 8 bases, with 13 bases left in between.

The genes are TRBV7-9 and TRBJ2-5; D not resolved. V was shortened by 8 bases and J by 3 bases, with 10 bases between the two germline ends. CDR3 size: 12 residues. CDR1 is SEHNR, CDR2 FQNEAQ, per germline (reference sequence). The CDR3 DNA is TGTGCCAGCCGGCGCTTCAAAGAGACCCAGTACTTC. Protein product: CASRRFKETQYF.